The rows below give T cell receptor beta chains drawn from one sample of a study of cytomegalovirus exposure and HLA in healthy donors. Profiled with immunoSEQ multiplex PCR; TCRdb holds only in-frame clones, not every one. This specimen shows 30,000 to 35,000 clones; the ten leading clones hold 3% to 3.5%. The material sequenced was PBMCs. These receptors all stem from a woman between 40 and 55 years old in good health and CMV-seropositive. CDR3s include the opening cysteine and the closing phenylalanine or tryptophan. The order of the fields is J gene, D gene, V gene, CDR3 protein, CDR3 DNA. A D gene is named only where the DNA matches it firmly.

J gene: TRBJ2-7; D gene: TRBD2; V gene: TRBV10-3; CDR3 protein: CAISERTSGSWAYEQYF; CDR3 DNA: TGTGCCATCAGTGAGCGGACTAGCGGGAGTTGGGCCTACGAGCAGTACTTC
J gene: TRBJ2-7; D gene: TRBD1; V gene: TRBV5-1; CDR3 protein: CASSLFPDRSPEQYF; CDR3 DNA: TGCGCCAGCAGCTTGTTTCCGGACAGGTCACCCGAGCAGTACTTC
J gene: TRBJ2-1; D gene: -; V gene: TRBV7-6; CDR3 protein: CASSLRTNEQFF; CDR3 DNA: TGTGCCAGCAGCTTAAGGACTAATGAGCAGTTCTTC
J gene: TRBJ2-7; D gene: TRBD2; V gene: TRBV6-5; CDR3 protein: CASRVAGEALEQYF; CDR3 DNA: TGTGCCAGCAGGGTAGCGGGAGAAGCTCTCGAGCAGTACTTC
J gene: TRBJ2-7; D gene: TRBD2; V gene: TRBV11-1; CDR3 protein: CASSLQREMYEQYF; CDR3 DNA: TGTGCCAGCAGCTTACAGCGGGAGATGTACGAGCAGTACTTC
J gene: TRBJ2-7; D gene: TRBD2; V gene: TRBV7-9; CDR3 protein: CASSLARGLASYEQYF; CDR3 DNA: TGTGCCAGCAGCTTAGCGCGAGGACTAGCGAGCTACGAGCAGTACTTC
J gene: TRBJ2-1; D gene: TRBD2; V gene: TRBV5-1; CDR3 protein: CASSFTSGSPYNEQFF; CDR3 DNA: TGCGCCAGCAGCTTTACTAGCGGGAGTCCCTACAATGAGCAGTTCTTC
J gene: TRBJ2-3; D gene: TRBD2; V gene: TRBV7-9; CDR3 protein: CASSSGGVRGDTQYF; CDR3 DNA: TGTGCCAGCAGCTCCGGGGGGGTACGAGGAGATACGCAGTATTTT
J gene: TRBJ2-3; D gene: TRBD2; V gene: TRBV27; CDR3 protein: CASSFLGGSTDTQYF; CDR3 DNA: TGTGCCAGCAGTTTTCTCGGGGGGAGCACAGATACGCAGTATTTT
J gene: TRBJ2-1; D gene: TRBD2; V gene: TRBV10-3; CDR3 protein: CAISTSGRTYNEQFF; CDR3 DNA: TGTGCCATCAGCACTAGCGGGAGGACTTACAATGAGCAGTTCTTC
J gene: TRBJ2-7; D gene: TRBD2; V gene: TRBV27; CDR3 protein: CASSLGGSSYEQYF; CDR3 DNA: TGTGCCAGCAGTTTGGGCGGGAGCTCCTACGAGCAGTACTTC
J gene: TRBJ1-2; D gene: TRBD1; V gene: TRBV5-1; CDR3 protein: CASSSTGGPGYGYTF; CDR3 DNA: TGCGCCAGCAGCTCCACAGGGGGCCCGGGCTATGGCTACACCTTC
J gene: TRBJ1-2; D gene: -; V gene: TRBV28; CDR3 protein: CASSLGARGEGYGYTF; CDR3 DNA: TGTGCCAGCAGTTTAGGCGCCCGGGGGGAGGGCTATGGCTACACCTTC
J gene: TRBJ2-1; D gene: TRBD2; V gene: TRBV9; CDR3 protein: CASSVGGLAGNNEQFF; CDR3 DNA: TGTGCCAGCAGCGTAGGCGGTCTAGCGGGAAACAATGAGCAGTTCTTC
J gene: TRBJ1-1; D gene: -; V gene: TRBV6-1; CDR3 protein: CASSVSGGGTEAFF; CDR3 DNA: TGTGCCAGCAGTGTGTCGGGGGGCGGCACTGAAGCTTTCTTT
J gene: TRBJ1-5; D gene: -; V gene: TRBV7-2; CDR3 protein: CASSLRVQGGQPQHF; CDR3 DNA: TGTGCCAGCAGCTTAAGGGTACAGGGTGGACAGCCCCAGCATTTT
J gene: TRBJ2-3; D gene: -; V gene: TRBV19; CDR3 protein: CASAPGADGDTQYF; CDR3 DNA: TGTGCCTCCGCCCCAGGGGCAGATGGAGATACGCAGTATTTT
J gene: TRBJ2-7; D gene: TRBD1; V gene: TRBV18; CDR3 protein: CASSPGQGNYEQYF; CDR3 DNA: TGTGCCAGCTCACCGGGACAGGGGAACTACGAGCAGTACTTC
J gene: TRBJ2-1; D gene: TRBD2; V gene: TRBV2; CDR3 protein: CASRGLVNEQFF; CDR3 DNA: TGTGCCAGCAGAGGACTAGTGAATGAGCAGTTCTTC
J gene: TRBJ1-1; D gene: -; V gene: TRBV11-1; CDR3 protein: CASSFRNTEAFF; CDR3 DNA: TGTGCCAGCAGCTTCCGGAACACTGAAGCTTTCTTT
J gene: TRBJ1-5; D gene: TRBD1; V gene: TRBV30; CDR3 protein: CAWSGTGDQPQHF; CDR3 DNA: TGTGCCTGGAGTGGGACAGGGGACCAGCCCCAGCATTTT
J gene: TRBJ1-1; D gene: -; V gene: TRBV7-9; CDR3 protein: CASSLAPYTEAFF; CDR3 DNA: TGTGCCAGCAGCTTAGCCCCCTACACTGAAGCTTTCTTT
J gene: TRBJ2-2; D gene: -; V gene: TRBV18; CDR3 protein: CASSFYSVHTGELFF; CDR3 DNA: TGTGCCAGCTCATTTTACTCCGTCCACACCGGGGAGCTGTTTTTT
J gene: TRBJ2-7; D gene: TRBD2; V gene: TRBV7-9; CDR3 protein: CASQTSGSAYEQYF; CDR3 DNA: TGTGCCAGCCAGACTAGCGGGAGTGCTTACGAGCAGTACTTC
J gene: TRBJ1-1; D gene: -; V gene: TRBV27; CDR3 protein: CASSLRGANTEAFF; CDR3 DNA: TGTGCCAGCAGTCTCCGCGGGGCGAACACTGAAGCTTTCTTT
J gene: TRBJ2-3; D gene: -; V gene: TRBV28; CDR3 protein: CASTGRDTQYF; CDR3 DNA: TGTGCCAGCACCGGGAGAGATACGCAGTATTTT
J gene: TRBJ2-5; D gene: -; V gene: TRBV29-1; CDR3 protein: CSGTAGETQYF; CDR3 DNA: TGCAGCGGGACGGCGGGGGAGACCCAGTACTTC
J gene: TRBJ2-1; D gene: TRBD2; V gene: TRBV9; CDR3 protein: CASSVEPRLAGGTSYNEQFF; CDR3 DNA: TGTGCCAGCAGCGTAGAGCCCCGACTAGCGGGAGGGACGTCCTACAATGAGCAGTTCTTC
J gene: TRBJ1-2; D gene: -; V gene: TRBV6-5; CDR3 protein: CASSPRTTGSYGYTF; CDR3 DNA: TGTGCCAGCAGTCCTCGCACCACAGGGAGCTATGGCTACACCTTC
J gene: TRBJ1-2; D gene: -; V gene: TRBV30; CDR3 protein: CACPQAAGWYGYTF; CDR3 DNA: TGTGCCTGTCCCCAGGCAGCAGGGTGGTATGGCTACACCTTC
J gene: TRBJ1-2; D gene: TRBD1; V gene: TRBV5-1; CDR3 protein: CASRSGTGDYGYTF; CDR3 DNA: TGCGCCAGCAGATCCGGGACAGGGGACTATGGCTACACCTTC
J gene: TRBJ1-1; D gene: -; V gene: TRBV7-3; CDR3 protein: CASKLGTGGMNTEAFF; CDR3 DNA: TGTGCCAGCAAGTTAGGTACCGGGGGAATGAACACTGAAGCTTTCTTT
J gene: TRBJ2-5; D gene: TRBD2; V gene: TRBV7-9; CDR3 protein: CASSSLAGVGETQYF; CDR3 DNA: TGTGCCAGCAGCTCACTAGCGGGAGTTGGAGAGACCCAGTACTTC
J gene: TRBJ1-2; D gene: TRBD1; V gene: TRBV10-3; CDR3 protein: CAISVTGDGYTF; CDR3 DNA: TGTGCCATCAGTGTGACAGGGGACGGCTACACCTTC
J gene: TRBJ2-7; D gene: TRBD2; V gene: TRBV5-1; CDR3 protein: CASSGGPAGVLYEQYF; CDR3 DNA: TGCGCCAGCAGCGGGGGACCGGCGGGAGTTTTGTACGAGCAGTACTTC
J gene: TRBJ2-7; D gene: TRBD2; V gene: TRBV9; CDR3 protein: CASSVGKAGDQFF; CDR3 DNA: TGTGCCAGCAGCGTAGGTAAAGCGGGAGACCAGTTTTTC
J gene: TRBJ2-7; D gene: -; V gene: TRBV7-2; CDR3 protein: CASSSRQLYEQYF; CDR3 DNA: TGTGCCAGCAGCTCCCGACAGCTCTACGAGCAGTACTTC
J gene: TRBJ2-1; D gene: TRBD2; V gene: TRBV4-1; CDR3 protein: CASSRASGRALDEQFF; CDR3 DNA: TGCGCCAGCAGCCGAGCTAGCGGGAGGGCTCTGGATGAGCAGTTCTTC
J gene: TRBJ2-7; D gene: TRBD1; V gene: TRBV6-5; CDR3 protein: CASSSGQGEYEQYF; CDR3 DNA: TGTGCCAGCAGTTCAGGACAGGGCGAGTACGAGCAGTACTTC
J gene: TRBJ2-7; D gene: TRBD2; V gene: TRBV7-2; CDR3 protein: CASSFALAGGYEQYF; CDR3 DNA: TGTGCCAGCAGCTTCGCACTAGCGGGAGGGTACGAGCAGTACTTC
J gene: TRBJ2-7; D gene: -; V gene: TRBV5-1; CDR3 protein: CASSFEGYEQYF; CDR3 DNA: TGCGCCAGCAGCTTCGAGGGCTACGAGCAGTACTTC